This T cell receptor beta chain came from a study of control samples from healthy donors and cancer patients. Generated by immunoSEQ multiplex PCR, the TCRdb table keeps only in-frame clones and is missing some. Among approximately 150,000 clones, about 89% were seen once, and the ten largest hold 4.9%. Germline-derived CDR1 and CDR2 are MNHEY and SVGAGI. The CDR3 runs to 15 residues. V was clipped by 6 bases and J by 0 bases, with 12 bases between them. The chain combines TRBV6-5 with TRBJ2-1; D may be TRBD2 (5 bases). The sample consisted of blood. This clonotype was obtained from a man aged 25-40 years in good health. Here the CDR3 reads CASRPGSDSYNEQFF. In nucleotides, the CDR3 is TGTGCCAGCAGGCCGGGGTCAGACTCCTACAATGAGCAGTTCTTC.